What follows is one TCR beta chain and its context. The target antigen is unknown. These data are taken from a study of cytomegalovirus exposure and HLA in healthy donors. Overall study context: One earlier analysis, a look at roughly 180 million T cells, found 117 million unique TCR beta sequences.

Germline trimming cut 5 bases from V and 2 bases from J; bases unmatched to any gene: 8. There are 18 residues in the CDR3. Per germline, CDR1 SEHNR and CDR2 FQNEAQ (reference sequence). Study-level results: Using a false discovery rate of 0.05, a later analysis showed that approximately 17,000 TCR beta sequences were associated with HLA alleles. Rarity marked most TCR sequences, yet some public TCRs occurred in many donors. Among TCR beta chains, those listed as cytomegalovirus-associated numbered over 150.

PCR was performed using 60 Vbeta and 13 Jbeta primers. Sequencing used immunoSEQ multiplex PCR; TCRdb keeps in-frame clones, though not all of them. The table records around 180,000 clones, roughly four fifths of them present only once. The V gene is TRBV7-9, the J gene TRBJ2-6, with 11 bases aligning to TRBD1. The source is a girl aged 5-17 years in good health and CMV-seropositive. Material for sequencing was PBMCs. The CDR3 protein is CASSPFGGQGAGANVLTF. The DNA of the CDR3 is TGTGCCAGCAGCCCATTCGGGGGACAGGGGGCTGGGGCCAACGTCCTGACTTTC.